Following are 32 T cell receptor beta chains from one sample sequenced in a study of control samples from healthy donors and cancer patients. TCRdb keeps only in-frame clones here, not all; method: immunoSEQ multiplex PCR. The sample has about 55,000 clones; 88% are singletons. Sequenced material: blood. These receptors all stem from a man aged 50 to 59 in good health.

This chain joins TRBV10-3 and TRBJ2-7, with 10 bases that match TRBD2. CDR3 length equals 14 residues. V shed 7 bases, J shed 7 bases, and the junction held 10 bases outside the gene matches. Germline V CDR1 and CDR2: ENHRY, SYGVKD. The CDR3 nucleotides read TGTGCCATCACCCCTCAGCGGGAGGGCGGTGAGCAGTACTTC. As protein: CAITPQREGGEQYF.

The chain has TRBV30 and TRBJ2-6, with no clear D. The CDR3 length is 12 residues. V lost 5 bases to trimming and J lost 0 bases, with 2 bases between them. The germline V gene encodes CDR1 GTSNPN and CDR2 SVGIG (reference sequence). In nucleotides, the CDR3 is TGTGCCTGGGACTCTGGGGCCAACGTCCTGACTTTC. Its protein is CAWDSGANVLTF.

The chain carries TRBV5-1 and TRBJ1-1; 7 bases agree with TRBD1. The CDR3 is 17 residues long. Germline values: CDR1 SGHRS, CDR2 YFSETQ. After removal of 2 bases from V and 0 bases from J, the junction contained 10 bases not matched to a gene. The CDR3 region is CASSFGILGQLNTEAFF. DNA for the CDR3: TGCGCCAGCAGCTTTGGTATCTTGGGACAGCTGAACACTGAAGCTTTCTTT.

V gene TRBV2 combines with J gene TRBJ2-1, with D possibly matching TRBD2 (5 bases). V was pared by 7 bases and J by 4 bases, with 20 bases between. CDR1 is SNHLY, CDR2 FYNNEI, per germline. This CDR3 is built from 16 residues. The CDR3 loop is CASTEVGSHPYNEQFF. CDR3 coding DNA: TGTGCCAGCACGGAAGTGGGGAGCCACCCTTACAATGAGCAGTTCTTC.

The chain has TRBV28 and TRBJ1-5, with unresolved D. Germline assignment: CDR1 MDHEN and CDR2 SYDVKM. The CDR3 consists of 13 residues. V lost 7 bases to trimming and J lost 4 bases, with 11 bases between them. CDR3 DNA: TGTGCCAGCATCCAGATCGGGAATCAGCCCCAGCATTTT. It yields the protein CASIQIGNQPQHF.

The CDR3 spells CASSISSATGDYEQYF. CDR3 nucleotide sequence: TGTGCCAGCAGCATTAGCTCCGCCACGGGAGATTACGAGCAGTACTTC. V is TRBV7-8 and J is TRBJ2-7; D might be TRBD2 (6 bases). Germline CDR1 is SGHVS and CDR2 is FQNEAQ. The CDR3 sequence is 16 residues long. V lost 5 bases and J lost 4, with 21 bases in between.

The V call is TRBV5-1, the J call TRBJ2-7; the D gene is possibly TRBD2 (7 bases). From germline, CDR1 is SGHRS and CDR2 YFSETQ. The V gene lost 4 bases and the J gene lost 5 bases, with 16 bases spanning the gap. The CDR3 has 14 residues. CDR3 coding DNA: TGCGCCAGCAGCCTGAGGGGGGGCAAGGACGAGCAGTACTTC. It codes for CASSLRGGKDEQYF.

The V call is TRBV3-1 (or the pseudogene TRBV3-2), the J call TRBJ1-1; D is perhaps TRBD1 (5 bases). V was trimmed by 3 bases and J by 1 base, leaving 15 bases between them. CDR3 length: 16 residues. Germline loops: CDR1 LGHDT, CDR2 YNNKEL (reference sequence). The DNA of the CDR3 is TGTGCCAGCAGCCATTATAATTTCGGGGGGAACACTGAAGCTTTCTTT. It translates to CASSHYNFGGNTEAFF.

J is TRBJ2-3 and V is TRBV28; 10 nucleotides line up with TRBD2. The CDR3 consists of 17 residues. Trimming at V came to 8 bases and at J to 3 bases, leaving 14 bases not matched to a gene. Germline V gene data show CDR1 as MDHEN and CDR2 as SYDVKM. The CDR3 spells CASYPSPGTSATDTQYF. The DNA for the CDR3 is TGTGCCAGCTATCCATCTCCCGGGACTAGCGCTACAGATACGCAGTATTTT.

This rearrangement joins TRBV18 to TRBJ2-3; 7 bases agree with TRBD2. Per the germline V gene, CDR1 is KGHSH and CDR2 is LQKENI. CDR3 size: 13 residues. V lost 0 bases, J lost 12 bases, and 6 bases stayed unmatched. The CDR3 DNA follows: TGTGCCAGCTCACCACCGGGCGGGAGCAGTCAGTATTTT. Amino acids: CASSPPGGSSQYF.

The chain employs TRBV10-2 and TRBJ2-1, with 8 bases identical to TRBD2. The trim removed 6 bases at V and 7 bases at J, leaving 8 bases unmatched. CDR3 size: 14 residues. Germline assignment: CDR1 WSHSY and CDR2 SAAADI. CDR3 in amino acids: CASSGAGARNEQFF. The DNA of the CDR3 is TGCGCCAGCAGCGGAGCGGGAGCGCGGAATGAGCAGTTCTTC.

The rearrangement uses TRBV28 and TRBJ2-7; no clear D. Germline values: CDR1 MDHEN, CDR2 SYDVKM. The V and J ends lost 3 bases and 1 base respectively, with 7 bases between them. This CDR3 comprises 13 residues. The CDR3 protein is CASSFLASYEQYF. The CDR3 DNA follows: TGTGCCAGCAGTTTCCTCGCATCCTACGAGCAGTACTTC. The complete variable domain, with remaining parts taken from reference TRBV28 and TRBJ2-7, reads DVKVTQSSRYLVKRTGEKVFLECVQDMDHENMFWYRQDPGLGLRLIYFSYDVKMKEKGDIPEGYSVSREKKERFSLILESASTNQTSMYLCASSFLASYEQYFGPGTRLTVT.

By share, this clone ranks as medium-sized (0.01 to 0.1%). This chain's CDR3 is CASSTLLADTQYF. CDR3 DNA: TGTGCCAGCAGCACCTTACTCGCAGATACGCAGTATTTT. The chain joins TRBV7-9 to TRBJ2-3; no clear D. Trimming pared 5 bases from V and 4 bases from J, leaving 10 bases between. CDR1 SEHNR and CDR2 FQNEAQ come from the germline V gene (reference sequence). This CDR3 spans 13 amino acids.

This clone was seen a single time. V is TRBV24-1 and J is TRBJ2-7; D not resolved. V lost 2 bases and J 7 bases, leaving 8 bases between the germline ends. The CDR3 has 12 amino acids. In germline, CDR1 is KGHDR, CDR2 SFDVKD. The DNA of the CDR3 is TGTGCCACCAGTGATTATAAGGGTGAGCAGTACTTC. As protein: CATSDYKGEQYF.

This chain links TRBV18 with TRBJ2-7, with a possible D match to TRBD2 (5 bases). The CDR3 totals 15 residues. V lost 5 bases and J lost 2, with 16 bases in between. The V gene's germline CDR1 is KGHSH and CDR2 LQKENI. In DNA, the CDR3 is TGTGCCAGCTCAGGCGGGCCGGAATCTCCCTACGAGCAGTACTTC. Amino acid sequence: CASSGGPESPYEQYF.

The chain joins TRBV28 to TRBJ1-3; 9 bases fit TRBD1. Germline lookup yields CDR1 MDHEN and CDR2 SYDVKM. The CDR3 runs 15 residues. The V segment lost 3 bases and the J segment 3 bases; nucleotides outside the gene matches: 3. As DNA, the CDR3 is TGTGCCAGCAGTTTCGGGGACAGGGTTGGAAACACCATATATTTT. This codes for CASSFGDRVGNTIYF.

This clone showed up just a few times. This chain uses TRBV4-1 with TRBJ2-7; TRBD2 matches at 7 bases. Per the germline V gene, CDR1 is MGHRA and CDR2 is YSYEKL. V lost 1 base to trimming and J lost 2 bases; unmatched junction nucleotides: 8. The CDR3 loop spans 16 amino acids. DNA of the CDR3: TGCGCCAGCAGCCAAGCTAGCGGCGTCCTCCCCTACGAGCAGTACTTC. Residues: CASSQASGVLPYEQYF.

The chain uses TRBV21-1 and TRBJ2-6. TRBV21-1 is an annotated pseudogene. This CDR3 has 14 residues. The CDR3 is CASSKRNGANVLTF. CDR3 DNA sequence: TGTGCCAGCAGCAAACGTAACGGGGCCAACGTCCTGACTTTC.

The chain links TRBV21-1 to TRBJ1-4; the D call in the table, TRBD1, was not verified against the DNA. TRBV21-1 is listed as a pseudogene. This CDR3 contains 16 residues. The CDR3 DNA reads TGTGCCAGCAGCACCCGGGACAGGGACTCTAATGAAAAACTGTTTTTT. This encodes CASSTRDRDSNEKLFF.

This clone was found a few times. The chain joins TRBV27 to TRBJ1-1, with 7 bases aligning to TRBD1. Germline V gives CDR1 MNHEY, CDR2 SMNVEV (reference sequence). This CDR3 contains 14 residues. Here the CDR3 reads CATLGRGLNTEAFF. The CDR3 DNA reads TGTGCTACCCTGGGAAGGGGGCTCAACACTGAAGCTTTCTTT.

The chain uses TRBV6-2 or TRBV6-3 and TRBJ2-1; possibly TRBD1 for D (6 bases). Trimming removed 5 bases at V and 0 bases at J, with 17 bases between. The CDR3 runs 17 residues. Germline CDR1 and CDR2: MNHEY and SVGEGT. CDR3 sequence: CASSHPRQALSYNEQFF. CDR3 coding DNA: TGTGCCAGCAGTCACCCCCGACAGGCCCTCTCCTACAATGAGCAGTTCTTC.

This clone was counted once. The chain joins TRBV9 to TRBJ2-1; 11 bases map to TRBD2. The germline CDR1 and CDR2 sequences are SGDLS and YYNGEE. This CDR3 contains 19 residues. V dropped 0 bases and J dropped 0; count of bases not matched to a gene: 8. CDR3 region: CASSVEETSGEPSYNEQFF. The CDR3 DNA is TGTGCCAGCAGCGTAGAGGAGACTAGCGGGGAACCCTCCTACAATGAGCAGTTCTTC.

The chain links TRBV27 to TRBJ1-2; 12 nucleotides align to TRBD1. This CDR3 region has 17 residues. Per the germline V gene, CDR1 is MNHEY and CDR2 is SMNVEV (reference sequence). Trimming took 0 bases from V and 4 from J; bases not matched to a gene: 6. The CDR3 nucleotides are TGTGCCAGCAGTTTATCGGGAGGGACAGGGGGCGGCTATGGCTACACCTTC. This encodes CASSLSGGTGGGYGYTF.

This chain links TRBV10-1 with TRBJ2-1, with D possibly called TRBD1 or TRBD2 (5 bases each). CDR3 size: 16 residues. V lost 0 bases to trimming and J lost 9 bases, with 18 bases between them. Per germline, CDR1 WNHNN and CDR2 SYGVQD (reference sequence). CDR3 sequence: CASSESTRGPLGEQFF. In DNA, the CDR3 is TGCGCCAGCAGTGAGTCGACGAGGGGCCCCCTGGGTGAGCAGTTCTTC.

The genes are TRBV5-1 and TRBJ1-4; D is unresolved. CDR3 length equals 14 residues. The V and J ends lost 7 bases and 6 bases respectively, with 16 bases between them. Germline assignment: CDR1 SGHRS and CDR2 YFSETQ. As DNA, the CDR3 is TGCGCCAGCGGCCCGGGAGGCCTGGATGAAAAACTGTTTTTT. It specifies CASGPGGLDEKLFF.

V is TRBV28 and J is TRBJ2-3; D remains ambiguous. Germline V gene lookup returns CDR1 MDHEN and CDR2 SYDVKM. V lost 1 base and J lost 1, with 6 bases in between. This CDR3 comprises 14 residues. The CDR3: CASSLLDGTDTQYF. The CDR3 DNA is TGTGCCAGCAGTTTATTGGATGGCACAGATACGCAGTATTTT. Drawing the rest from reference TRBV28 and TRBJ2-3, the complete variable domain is DVKVTQSSRYLVKRTGEKVFLECVQDMDHENMFWYRQDPGLGLRLIYFSYDVKMKEKGDIPEGYSVSREKKERFSLILESASTNQTSMYLCASSLLDGTDTQYFGPGTRLTVL.

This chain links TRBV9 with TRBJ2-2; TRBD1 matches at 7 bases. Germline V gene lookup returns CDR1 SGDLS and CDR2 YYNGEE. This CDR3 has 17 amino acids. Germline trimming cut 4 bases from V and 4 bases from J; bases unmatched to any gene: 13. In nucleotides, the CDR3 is TGTGCCAGCAGCCCTGACTGGACAGGCCGGAGCACCGGGGAGCTGTTTTTT. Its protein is CASSPDWTGRSTGELFF.

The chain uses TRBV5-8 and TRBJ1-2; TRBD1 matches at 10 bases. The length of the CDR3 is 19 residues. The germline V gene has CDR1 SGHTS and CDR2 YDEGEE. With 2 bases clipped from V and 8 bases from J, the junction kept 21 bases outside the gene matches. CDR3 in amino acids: CASSFPGQGIRSASAGYTF. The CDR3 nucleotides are TGTGCCAGCAGCTTTCCGGGACAGGGGATTCGTTCTGCCTCTGCCGGCTACACCTTC.

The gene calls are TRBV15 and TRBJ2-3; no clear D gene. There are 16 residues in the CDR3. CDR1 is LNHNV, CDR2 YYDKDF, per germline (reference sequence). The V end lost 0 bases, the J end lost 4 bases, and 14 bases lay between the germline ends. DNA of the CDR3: TGTGCCACCAGCAGAGATTCTCGGTGGCTCCCAGATACGCAGTATTTT. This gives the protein CATSRDSRWLPDTQYF.

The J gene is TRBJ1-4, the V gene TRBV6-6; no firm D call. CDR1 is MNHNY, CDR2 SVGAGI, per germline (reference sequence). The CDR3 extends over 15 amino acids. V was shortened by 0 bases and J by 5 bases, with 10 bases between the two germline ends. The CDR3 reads CASSYSGSLNEKLFF. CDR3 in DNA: TGTGCCAGCAGTTACTCGGGCAGCTTGAATGAAAAACTGTTTTTT.

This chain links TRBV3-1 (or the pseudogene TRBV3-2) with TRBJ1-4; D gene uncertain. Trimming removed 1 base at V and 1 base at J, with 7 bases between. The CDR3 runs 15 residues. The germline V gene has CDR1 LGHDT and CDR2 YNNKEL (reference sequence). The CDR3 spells CASSQGTVTNEKLFF. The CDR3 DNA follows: TGTGCCAGCAGCCAAGGAACAGTAACTAATGAAAAACTGTTTTTT.

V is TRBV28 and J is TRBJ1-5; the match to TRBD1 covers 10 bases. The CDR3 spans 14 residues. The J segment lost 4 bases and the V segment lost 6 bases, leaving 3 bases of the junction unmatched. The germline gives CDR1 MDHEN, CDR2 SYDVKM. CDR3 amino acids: CASSPGQGNQPQHF. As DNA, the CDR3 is TGTGCCAGCAGCCCGGGACAGGGGAATCAGCCCCAGCATTTT. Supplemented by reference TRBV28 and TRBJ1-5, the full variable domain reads DVKVTQSSRYLVKRTGEKVFLECVQDMDHENMFWYRQDPGLGLRLIYFSYDVKMKEKGDIPEGYSVSREKKERFSLILESASTNQTSMYLCASSPGQGNQPQHFGDGTRLSIL.